The rows below give T cell receptor beta chains drawn from one sample of a study of shared clonotypes between healthy human individuals. Method: immunoSEQ multiplex PCR; TCRdb's copy keeps in-frame clones and lacks some. Of a few million clones listed, about 92% are singletons. The sequencing sample was made of naive CD4+ T cells sorted from blood. These receptors were collected from a man younger than 35 in good health. Each CDR3 is given with its conserved first and last residue. D genes are given only for firm matches. Clone size, where shown, is once, few, many, or a class for clones that have expanded.

J | V | D | size | DNA | CDR3
TRBJ1-5 | TRBV6-6 | TRBD1 | . | TGTGCCAGCAGTAACGGACAGGCCTTTAATCAGCCCCAGCATTTT | CASSNGQAFNQPQHF
TRBJ2-3 | TRBV19 | . | . | TGTGCCAGTAGTATCGGCGGGACAGATACGCAGTATTTT | CASSIGGTDTQYF
TRBJ2-5 | TRBV20-1 | . | once | TGCAGTCCCCCGGCCGGAGAGACCCAGTACTTC | CSPPAGETQYF
TRBJ1-2 | TRBV20-1 | . | . | TGCAGTGCTAGAGGACCCTATGGCTACACCTTC | CSARGPYGYTF
TRBJ1-1 | TRBV7-9 | . | . | TGTGCCAGCAGCTTAGCGGGGGCCGGGAACACTGAAGCTTTCTTT | CASSLAGAGNTEAFF
TRBJ1-5 | TRBV6-5 | . | once | TGTGCCAGCAGTCAAAATGGACAGCCCCAGCATTTT | CASSQNGQPQHF
TRBJ1-1 | TRBV10-2 | . | once | TGCGCCAGCAGTGAGTCAGGGGGGACTGAAGCTTTCTTT | CASSESGGTEAFF
TRBJ2-3 | TRBV18 | . | . | TGTGCCAGCTCACGAACTGGACAGTTCCAGGAAGATACGCAGTATTTT | CASSRTGQFQEDTQYF
TRBJ1-1 | TRBV5-1 | TRBD1 | . | TGCGCCAGCAGCTTGGTACAGGGGGCGAACACTGAAGCTTTCTTT | CASSLVQGANTEAFF
TRBJ1-1 | TRBV18 | . | . | TGTGCCAGCTCGAGGACAGACTTGAACACTGAAGCTTTCTTT | CASSRTDLNTEAFF
TRBJ2-6 | TRBV9 | TRBD1 | . | TGTGCCAGCAGAGGGGGCGCGATAGTTGGGGCCAACGTCCTGACTTTC | CASRGGAIVGANVLTF
TRBJ2-7 | TRBV18 | TRBD2 | . | TGTGCCAGCTCACCCGGGACTAGCGTCTACGAGCAGTACTTC | CASSPGTSVYEQYF
TRBJ1-1 | TRBV28 | . | . | TGTGCCAGCAGTTCGTTCCCCGGGACACCCGTCCGGACTGAAGCTTTCTTT | CASSSFPGTPVRTEAFF
TRBJ1-4 | TRBV7-2 | . | . | TGTGCCAGCAGGCCACAGATAACTAATGAAAAACTGTTTTTT | CASRPQITNEKLFF
TRBJ2-7 | TRBV2 | TRBD2 | . | TGTGCCAGCAGTAGCGGGAAAACTTCTTCCTACGAGCAGTACTTC | CASSSGKTSSYEQYF
TRBJ2-6 | TRBV27 | . | . | TGTGCCAGCAGTTTCGGCAGGGCCACTGGGGCCAACGTCCTGACTTTC | CASSFGRATGANVLTF
TRBJ1-1 | TRBV11-2 | . | few | TGTGCCAGCAGCTTCACTGTTGAGGGCACTGAAGCTTTCTTT | CASSFTVEGTEAFF
TRBJ2-5 | TRBV6-5 | . | . | TGTGCCAGCAGTTACAAGGGGACCCAGTACTTC | CASSYKGTQYF
TRBJ1-2 | TRBV7-3 | TRBD1 | . | TGTGCCAGCAGCATCAACAGGGGCGGTGGCTACACCTTC | CASSINRGGGYTF
TRBJ2-7 | TRBV5-4 | TRBD1 | . | TGTGCCAGCAGCAAGGGACAGGGCGTCTACTACGAGCAGTACTTC | CASSKGQGVYYEQYF
TRBJ2-3 | TRBV5-4 | . | . | TGTGCCAGCAGCTTGGAGGCACTAGCAACCACAGATACGCAGTATTTT | CASSLEALATTDTQYF
TRBJ2-1 | TRBV5-1 | . | . | TGCGCCAGCAGCTTGGTGGCTACGACCTACAATGAGCAGTTCTTC | CASSLVATTYNEQFF
TRBJ1-2 | TRBV28 | . | . | TGTGCCAGCAGTCCCGGGTTGGGGGGCTACACCTTC | CASSPGLGGYTF
TRBJ1-6 | TRBV5-1 | TRBD1 | . | TGCGCCAGCAGCTTGGCCGGGACAGGGGAATCACCCCTCCACTTT | CASSLAGTGESPLHF
TRBJ1-5 | TRBV2 | . | few | TGTGCCAGCAGTGACGGGGGCAATCAGCCCCAGCATTTT | CASSDGGNQPQHF
TRBJ2-2 | TRBV18 | . | . | TGTGCCAGCTCACGTCCAGGGTACGACACCGGGGAGCTGTTTTTT | CASSRPGYDTGELFF
TRBJ2-5 | TRBV10-3 | . | . | TGTGCCATCAAAGGGGGTGGATCTGAGACCCAGTACTTC | CAIKGGGSETQYF
TRBJ1-1 | TRBV5-1 | TRBD1 | . | TGCGCCAGCAGCTTATTAAAACCGGGACAGGGGGCCACTGAAGCTTTCTTT | CASSLLKPGQGATEAFF
TRBJ2-3 | TRBV18 | . | . | TGTGCCAGCTCACCACCAGTTAAAGATACGCAGTATTTT | CASSPPVKDTQYF
TRBJ2-7 | TRBV7-9 | . | . | TGTGCCAGCAGCCGTGGCAGAGGATTAGGCGAGCAGTACTTC | CASSRGRGLGEQYF
TRBJ1-1 | TRBV19 | . | . | TGTGCCAGTAGTATAGCGGGCACTGAAGCTTTCTTT | CASSIAGTEAFF
TRBJ2-1 | TRBV5-1 | . | . | TGCGCCAGCAGCTTGGAGCAGGGGAGGAATGAGCAGTTCTTC | CASSLEQGRNEQFF
TRBJ1-1 | TRBV27 | TRBD1 | few | TGTGCCAGCAGTAGCCGGGACAGGAATTTACCTTTCTTT | CASSSRDRNLPFF
TRBJ2-6 | TRBV7-7 | . | once | TGTGCTAGCAGCCCCGGGGGGGCCAACGTCCTGACTTTC | CASSPGGANVLTF
TRBJ1-5 | TRBV15 | . | . | TGTGCCACCAGCGGCCTAATGTCCAGCCCCCAGCATTTT | CATSGLMSSPQHF
TRBJ1-5 | TRBV15 | . | . | TGTGCCACCAGCAGAGGAGGGGAAATGAATCAGCCCCAGCATTTT | CATSRGGEMNQPQHF
TRBJ2-7 | TRBV18 | . | . | TGTGCCAGCTCACCACCGCGGTCCTACGAGCAGTACTTC | CASSPPRSYEQYF
TRBJ2-5 | TRBV10-3 | TRBD2 | . | TGTGCCATCAGTGACGGGGGGAGGATAGAAGAGACCCAGTACTTC | CAISDGGRIEETQYF